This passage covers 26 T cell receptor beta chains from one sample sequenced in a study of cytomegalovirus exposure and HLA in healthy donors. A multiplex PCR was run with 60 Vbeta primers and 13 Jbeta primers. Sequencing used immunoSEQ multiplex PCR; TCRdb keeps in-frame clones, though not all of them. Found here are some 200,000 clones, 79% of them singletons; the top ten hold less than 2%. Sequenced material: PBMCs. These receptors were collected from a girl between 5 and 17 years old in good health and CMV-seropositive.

CDR3 nucleotide sequence: TGTGCCAGCAGTTTATGGGGCGGGTCGGGGGGGCAATCAGATACGCAGTATTTT. Translated: CASSLWGGSGGQSDTQYF. V and J are TRBV28 and TRBJ2-3; 8 nucleotides agree with TRBD2. The CDR3 spans 18 residues. Germline V gives CDR1 MDHEN, CDR2 SYDVKM. After removal of 0 bases from V and 4 bases from J, the junction contained 12 bases not matched to a gene.

The CDR3 protein is CAWSSGEYNSPLHF. Written as DNA, the CDR3 is TGTGCCTGGAGTTCAGGGGAATATAATTCACCCCTCCACTTT. The genes are TRBV30 and TRBJ1-6, with D possibly TRBD1 on 6 matching bases. Germline CDR1 reads GTSNPN; CDR2 reads SVGIG (reference sequence). The CDR3 has 14 amino acids. The V gene lost 2 bases and the J gene lost 4 bases, with 9 bases spanning the gap.

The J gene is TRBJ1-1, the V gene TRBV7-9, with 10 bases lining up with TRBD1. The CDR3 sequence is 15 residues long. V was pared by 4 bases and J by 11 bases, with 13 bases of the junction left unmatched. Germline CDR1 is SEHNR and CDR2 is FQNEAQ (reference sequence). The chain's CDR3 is CASSWPVTGGATAFF. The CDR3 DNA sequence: TGTGCCAGCAGCTGGCCCGTGACAGGGGGCGCAACCGCTTTCTTT.

The CDR3 sequence is CASSFDRVLGEQYF. The CDR3 DNA follows: TGTGCCAGCAGCTTTGACAGGGTGTTAGGGGAGCAGTACTTC. The gene calls are TRBV5-6 and TRBJ2-7; 7 nucleotides align to TRBD1. Germline V gives CDR1 SGHDT, CDR2 YYEEEE. The CDR3 runs to 14 residues. Trimming cost V 2 bases and J 7 bases; bases outside gene matches: 9.

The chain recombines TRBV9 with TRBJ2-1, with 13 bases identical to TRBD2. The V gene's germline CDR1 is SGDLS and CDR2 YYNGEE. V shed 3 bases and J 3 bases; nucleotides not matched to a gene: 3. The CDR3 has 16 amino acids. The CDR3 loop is CASSALAGGDYNEQFF. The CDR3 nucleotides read TGTGCCAGCAGCGCACTAGCGGGGGGGGACTACAATGAGCAGTTCTTC.

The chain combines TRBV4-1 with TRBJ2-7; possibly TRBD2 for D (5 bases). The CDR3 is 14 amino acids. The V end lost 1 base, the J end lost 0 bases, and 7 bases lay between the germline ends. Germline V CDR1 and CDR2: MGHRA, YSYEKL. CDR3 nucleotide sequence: TGCGCCAGCAGCCAAGTGGGGAGCTCCTACGAGCAGTACTTC. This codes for CASSQVGSSYEQYF.

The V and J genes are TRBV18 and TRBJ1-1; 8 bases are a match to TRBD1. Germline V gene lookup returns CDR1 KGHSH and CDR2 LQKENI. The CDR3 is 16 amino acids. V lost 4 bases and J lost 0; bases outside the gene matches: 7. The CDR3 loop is CASSRDRNVMNTEAFF. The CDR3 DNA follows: TGTGCCAGCTCACGGGACAGGAACGTTATGAACACTGAAGCTTTCTTT. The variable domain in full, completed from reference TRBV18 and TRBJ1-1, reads NAGVMQNPRHLVRRRGQEARLRCSPMKGHSHVYWYRQLPEEGLKFMVYLQKENIIDESGMPKERFSAEFPKEGPSILRIQQVVRGDSAAYFCASSRDRNVMNTEAFFGQGTRLTVV.

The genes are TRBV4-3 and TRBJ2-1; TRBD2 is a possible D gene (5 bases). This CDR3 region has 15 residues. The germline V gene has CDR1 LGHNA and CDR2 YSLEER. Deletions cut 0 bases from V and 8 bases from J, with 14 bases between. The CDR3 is CASSQDRDHFDEQFF. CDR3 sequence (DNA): TGCGCCAGCAGCCAAGATCGGGATCATTTCGATGAGCAGTTCTTC.

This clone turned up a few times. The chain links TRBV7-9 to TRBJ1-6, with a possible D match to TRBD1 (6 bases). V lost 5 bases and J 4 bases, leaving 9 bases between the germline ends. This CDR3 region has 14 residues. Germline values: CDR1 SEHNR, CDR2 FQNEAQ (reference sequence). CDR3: CASSQTGYNSPLHF. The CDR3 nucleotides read TGTGCCAGCAGCCAGACAGGATATAATTCACCCCTCCACTTT.

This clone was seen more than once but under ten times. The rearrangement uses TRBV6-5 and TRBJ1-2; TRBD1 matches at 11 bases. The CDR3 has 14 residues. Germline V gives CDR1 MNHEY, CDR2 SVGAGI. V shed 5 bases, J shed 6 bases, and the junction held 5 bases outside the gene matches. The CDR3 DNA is TGTGCCAGCAGTCAGGGGACAGGGGGTAATGGCTACACCTTC. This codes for CASSQGTGGNGYTF.

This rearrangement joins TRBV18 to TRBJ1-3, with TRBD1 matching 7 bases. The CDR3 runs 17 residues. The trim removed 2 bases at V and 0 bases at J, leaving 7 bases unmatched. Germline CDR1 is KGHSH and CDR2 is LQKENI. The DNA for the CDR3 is TGTGCCAGCTCACCAGTTGCAGGACAGGTCTCTGGAAACACCATATATTTT. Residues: CASSPVAGQVSGNTIYF.

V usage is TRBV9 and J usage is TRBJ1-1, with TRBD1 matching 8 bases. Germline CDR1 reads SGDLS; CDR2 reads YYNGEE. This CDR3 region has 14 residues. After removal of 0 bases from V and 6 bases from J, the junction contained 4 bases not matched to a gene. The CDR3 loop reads CASSVGQGAPEAFF. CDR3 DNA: TGTGCCAGCAGCGTAGGGCAGGGGGCCCCTGAAGCTTTCTTT.

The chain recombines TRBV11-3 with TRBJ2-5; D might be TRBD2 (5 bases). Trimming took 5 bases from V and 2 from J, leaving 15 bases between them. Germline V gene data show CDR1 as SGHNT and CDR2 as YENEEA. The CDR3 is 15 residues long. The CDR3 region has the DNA TGTGCCAGCAGCAGGAGGACGGTTTTTCAAGAGACCCAGTACTTC. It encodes CASSRRTVFQETQYF.

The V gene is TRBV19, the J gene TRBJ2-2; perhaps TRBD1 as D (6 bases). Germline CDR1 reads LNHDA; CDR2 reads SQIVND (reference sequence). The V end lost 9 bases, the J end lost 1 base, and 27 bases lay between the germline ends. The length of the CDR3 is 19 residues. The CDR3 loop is CASTTLWDTNRRNTGELFF. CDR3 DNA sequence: TGTGCCAGCACCACCCTGTGGGACACCAATAGAAGGAACACCGGGGAGCTGTTTTTT.

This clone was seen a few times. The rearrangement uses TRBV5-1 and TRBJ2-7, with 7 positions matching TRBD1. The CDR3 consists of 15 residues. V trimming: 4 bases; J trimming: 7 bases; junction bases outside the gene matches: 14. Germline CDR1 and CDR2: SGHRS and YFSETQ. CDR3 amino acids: CASSGATGIIKEQYF. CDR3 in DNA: TGCGCCAGCAGCGGGGCGACAGGGATTATCAAGGAGCAGTACTTC.

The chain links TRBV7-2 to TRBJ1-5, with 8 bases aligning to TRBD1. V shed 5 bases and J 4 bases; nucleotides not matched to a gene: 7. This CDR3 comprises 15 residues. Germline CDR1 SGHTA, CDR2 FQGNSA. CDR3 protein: CASSQGAGLNQPQHF. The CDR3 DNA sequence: TGTGCCAGCAGCCAGGGGGCGGGATTAAATCAGCCCCAGCATTTT. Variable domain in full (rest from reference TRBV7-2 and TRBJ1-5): GAGVSQSPSNKVTEKGKDVELRCDPISGHTALYWYRQSLGQGLEFLIYFQGNSAPDKSGLPSDRFSAERTGGSVSTLTIQRTQQEDSAVYLCASSQGAGLNQPQHFGDGTRLSIL.

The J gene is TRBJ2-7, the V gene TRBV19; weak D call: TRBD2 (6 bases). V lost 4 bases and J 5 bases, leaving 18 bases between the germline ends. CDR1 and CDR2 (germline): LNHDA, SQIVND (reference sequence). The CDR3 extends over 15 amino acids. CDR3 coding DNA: TGTGCCAGTAGTAAGGGACTGACTCTCGGGGACGAGCAGTACTTC. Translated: CASSKGLTLGDEQYF.

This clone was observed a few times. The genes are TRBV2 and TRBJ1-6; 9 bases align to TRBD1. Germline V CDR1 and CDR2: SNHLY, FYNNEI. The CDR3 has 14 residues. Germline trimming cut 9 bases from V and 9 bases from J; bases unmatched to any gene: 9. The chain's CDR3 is CASATGQGVSPLHF. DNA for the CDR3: TGTGCCAGTGCGACGGGACAGGGAGTTTCACCCCTCCACTTT. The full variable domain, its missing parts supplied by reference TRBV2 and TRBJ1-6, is EPEVTQTPSHQVTQMGQEVILRCVPISNHLYFYWYRQILGQKVEFLVSFYNNEISEKSEIFDDQFSVERPDGSNFTLKIRSTKLEDSAMYFCASATGQGVSPLHFGNGTRLTVT.

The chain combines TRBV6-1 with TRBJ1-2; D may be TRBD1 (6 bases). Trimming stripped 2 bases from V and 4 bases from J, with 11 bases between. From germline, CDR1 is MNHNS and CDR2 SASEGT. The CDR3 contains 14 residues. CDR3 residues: CASSEPGRGYGYTF. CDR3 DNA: TGTGCCAGCAGTGAACCCGGCAGGGGCTATGGCTACACCTTC.

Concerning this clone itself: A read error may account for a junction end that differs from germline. The CDR3 protein is CASSETGAGGSYERYF. CDR3 coding DNA: TGTGCCAGCAGTGAAACAGGCGCGGGGGGCTCCTACGAGCGGTACTTC. The chain combines TRBV25-1 with TRBJ2-7; the match to TRBD2 covers 8 bases. This CDR3 spans 16 amino acids. Germline CDR1 is MGHDK and CDR2 is SYGVNS.

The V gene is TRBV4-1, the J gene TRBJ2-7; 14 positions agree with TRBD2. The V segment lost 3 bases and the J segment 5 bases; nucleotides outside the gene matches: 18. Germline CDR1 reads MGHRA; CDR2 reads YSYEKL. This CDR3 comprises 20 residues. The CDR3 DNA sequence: TGCGCCAGCAGCCAGGCGGGACTAGCGGGGGCCCTTTCGGAGTACGACGAGCAGTACTTC. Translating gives CASSQAGLAGALSEYDEQYF.

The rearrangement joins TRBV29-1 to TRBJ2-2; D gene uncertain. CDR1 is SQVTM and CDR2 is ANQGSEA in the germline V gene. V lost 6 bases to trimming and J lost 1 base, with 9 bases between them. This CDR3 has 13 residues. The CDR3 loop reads CSVPSRNTGELFF. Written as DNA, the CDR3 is TGCAGCGTCCCGAGCCGGAACACCGGGGAGCTGTTTTTT.

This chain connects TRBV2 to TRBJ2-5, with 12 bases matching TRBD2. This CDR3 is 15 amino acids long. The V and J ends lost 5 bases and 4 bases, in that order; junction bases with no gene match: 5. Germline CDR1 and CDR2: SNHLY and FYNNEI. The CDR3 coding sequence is TGTGCCAGCAGTCCGACTAGCGGGGGAACAGAGACCCAGTACTTC. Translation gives CASSPTSGGTETQYF.

The CDR3 DNA reads TGTGCCAGCAGGATTCCCCTTGAGGTAGTCGGCCAAGAGACCCAGTACTTC. As protein: CASRIPLEVVGQETQYF. The V and J genes are TRBV12-1 and TRBJ2-5; the table calls TRBD2, which could not be checked here. TRBV12-1 is listed as a pseudogene. This CDR3 has 17 residues.

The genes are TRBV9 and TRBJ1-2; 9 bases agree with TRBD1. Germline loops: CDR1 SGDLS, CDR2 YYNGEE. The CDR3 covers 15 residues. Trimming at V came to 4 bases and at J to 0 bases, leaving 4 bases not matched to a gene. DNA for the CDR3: TGTGCCAGCAGCAGAACAGGGGGCCCTAACTATGGCTACACCTTC. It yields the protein CASSRTGGPNYGYTF.

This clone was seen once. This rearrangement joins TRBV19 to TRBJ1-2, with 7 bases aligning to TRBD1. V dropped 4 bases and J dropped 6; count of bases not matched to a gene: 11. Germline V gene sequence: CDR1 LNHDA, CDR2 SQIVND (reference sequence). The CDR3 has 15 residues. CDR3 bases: TGTGCCAGTAGTAGCGGCGTCGGACAGGTTGATGGCTACACCTTC. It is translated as CASSSGVGQVDGYTF.